These T cell receptor beta chains were read from a single sample in a study of shared clonotypes between healthy human individuals. Sequenced by immunoSEQ multiplex PCR; TCRdb stores in-frame clones only, minus some. Among around 2.1 million clones listed, 85% to 95% were seen once. What was sequenced was naive CD8+ T cells from PBMCs. These receptors all come from a man between 18 and 29 years old in good health. Some clones in this sample may be carry-over from other donors' samples. The CDR3 runs from the conserved cysteine through the conserved F or W. Fields, in order: V gene, CDR3 protein.

V: TRBV13; CDR3: CASSLGSSGSYEQYF
V: TRBV7-2; CDR3: CASSDRGHEQYF
V: TRBV6-6; CDR3: CASTKMGSQPQHF
V: TRBV5-1; CDR3: CASSSGTGPYNEQFF
V: TRBV29-1; CDR3: CSVQRTSGKTDTQYF
V: TRBV18; CDR3: CASSPRTSADTQYF
V: TRBV10-3; CDR3: CAISGSGSQETQYF
V: TRBV6-1; CDR3: CASSEVGTGTIMNTEAFF
V: TRBV2; CDR3: CASSEWGRDTQYF
V: TRBV28; CDR3: CASSLGGECEQPQHF
V: TRBV10-3; CDR3: CAISGGAATGPDTQYF
V: TRBV28; CDR3: CASRHLTGPLRLNEKLFF
V: TRBV6-6; CDR3: CASSKWDSHQPQHF
V: TRBV10-2; CDR3: CASSELTLPGSYGYTF
V: TRBV10-2; CDR3: CASSESGVPQPQHF